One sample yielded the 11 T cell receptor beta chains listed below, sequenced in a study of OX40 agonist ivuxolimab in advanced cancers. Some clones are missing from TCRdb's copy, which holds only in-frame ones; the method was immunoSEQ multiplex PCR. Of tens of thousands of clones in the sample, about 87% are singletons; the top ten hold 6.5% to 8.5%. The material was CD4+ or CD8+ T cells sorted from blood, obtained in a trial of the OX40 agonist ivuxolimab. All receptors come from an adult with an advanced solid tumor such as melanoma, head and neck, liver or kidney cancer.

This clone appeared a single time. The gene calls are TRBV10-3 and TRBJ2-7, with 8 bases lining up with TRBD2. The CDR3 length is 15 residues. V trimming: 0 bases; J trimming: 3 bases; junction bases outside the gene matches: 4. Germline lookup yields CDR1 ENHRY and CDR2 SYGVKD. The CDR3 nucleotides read TGTGCCATCAGTGAGTCGGGACTAGAAGGCTACGAGCAGTACTTC. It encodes CAISESGLEGYEQYF.

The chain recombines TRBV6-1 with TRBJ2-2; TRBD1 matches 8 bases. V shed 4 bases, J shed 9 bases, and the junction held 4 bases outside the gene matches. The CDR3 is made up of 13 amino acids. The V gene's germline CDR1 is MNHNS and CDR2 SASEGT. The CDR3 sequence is CASSGTGTRELFF. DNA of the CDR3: TGTGCCAGCAGTGGGACAGGGACACGGGAGCTGTTTTTT.

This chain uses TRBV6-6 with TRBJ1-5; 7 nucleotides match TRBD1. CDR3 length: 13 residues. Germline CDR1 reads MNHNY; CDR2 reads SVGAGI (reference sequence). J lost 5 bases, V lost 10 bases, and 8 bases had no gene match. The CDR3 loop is CATVGQADQPQHF. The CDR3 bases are TGTGCCACCGTAGGACAGGCGGATCAGCCCCAGCATTTT.

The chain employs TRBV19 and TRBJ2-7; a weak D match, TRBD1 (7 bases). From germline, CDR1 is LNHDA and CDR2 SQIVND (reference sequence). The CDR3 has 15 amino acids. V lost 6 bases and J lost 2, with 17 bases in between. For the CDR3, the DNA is TGTGCCAGTAGACTACAGGGGCGGGGAGCCTACGAGCAGTACTTC. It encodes CASRLQGRGAYEQYF. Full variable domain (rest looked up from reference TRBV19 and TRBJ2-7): DGGITQSPKYLFRKEGQNVTLSCEQNLNHDAMYWYRQDPGQGLRLIYYSQIVNDFQKGDIAEGYSVSREKKESFPLTVTSAQKNPTAFYLCASRLQGRGAYEQYFGPGTRLTVT.

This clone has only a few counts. The CDR3: CAWRRDRPYEQYF. CDR3 coding DNA: TGTGCCTGGAGGCGGGACCGACCTTACGAGCAGTACTTC. The V and J genes are TRBV30 and TRBJ2-7, with a weak D call TRBD2 (6 bases). This CDR3 comprises 13 residues. Trimming shortened V by 3 bases and J by 4 bases, and 13 bases separated the two germline ends. Germline V lookup: CDR1 GTSNPN, CDR2 SVGIG (reference sequence).

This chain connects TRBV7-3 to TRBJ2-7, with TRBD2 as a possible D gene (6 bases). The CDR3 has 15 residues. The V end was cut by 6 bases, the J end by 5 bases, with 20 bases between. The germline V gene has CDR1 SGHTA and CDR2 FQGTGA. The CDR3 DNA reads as TGTGCCAGCAGTCTCGGGAGCGGACTCGCCCACGAGCAGTACTTC. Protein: CASSLGSGLAHEQYF.

CDR3 nucleotides: TGTGCCAGCAGCCCCAATTCAGGGGCCCCCACAGATACGCAGTATTTT. It encodes CASSPNSGAPTDTQYF. J is TRBJ2-3 and V is TRBV28; possibly TRBD1 for D (6 bases). The CDR3 consists of 16 residues. The V end lost 6 bases, the J end lost 2 bases, and 18 bases lay between the germline ends. Germline lookup yields CDR1 MDHEN and CDR2 SYDVKM.

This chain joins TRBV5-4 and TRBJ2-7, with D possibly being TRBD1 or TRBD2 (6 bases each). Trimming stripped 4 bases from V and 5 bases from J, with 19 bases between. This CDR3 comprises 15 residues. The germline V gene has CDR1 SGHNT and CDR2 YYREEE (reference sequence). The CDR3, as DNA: TGTGCCAGCAGCCCTAGGGCCTACGGGGGCGACGAGCAGTACTTC. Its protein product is CASSPRAYGGDEQYF. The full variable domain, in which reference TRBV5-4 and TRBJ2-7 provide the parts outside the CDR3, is ETGVTQSPTHLIKTRGQQVTLRCSSQSGHNTVSWYQQALGQGPQFIFQYYREEENGRGNFPPRFSGLQFPNYSSELNVNALELDDSALYLCASSPRAYGGDEQYFGPGTRLTVT.

The CDR3 nucleotides read TGTGCCATCAGTGAGCGGGGGTACACCGGGGAGCTGTTTTTT. Translating it yields CAISERGYTGELFF. The V gene is TRBV10-3, the J gene TRBJ2-2, with D possibly being TRBD2 (6 bases). The germline CDR1 and CDR2 sequences are ENHRY and SYGVKD. The CDR3 length is 14 residues. Trimming cost V 2 bases and J 3 bases, with 7 bases left between them.

The CDR3 DNA sequence: TGTGCCATCAGTGAGTGGGGGGATAGGGACTTGGATGGCTACACCTTC. Translation: CAISEWGDRDLDGYTF. This rearrangement joins TRBV10-3 to TRBJ1-2; D might be TRBD1 (5 bases). The CDR3 runs to 16 residues. Germline values: CDR1 ENHRY, CDR2 SYGVKD. Trimming pared 1 base from V and 6 bases from J, leaving 18 bases between.

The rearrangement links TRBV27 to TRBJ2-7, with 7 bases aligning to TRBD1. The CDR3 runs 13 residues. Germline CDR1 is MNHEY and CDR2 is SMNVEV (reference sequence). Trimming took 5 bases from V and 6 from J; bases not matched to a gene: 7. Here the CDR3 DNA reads TGTGCCAGCAGTCCCAGGGGGTGGGGCGAGCAGTACTTC. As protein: CASSPRGWGEQYF.